The clone carrying this T cell receptor (beta chain) was detected only a few times. Trimming removed 4 bases from V and 8 bases from J; junction bases left unmatched: 6. This CDR3 has 15 amino acids. Per the germline V gene, CDR1 is SGHVS and CDR2 is FQNEAQ. This sample was taken from a study of T-cell memory formation after mild COVID-19. Each CDR3 protein is one row after TCRdb ran MiXCR on the 5' RACE reads. The sample holds a few hundred thousand distinct CDR3 sequences, 16% seen once. Sample: PBMCs or a T cell subset sorted from them (not recorded which). This TCR was sampled from a man between 18 and 35 years old who had mild COVID-19 (a few samples of this study predate the infection). Cell type and time point are not known. This chain uses TRBV7-8 with TRBJ1-6; TRBD1 matches 9 bases. CDR3 DNA: TGTGCCAGCAGCTCCGGGACAGGGTCGTATTCACCCCTCCACTTT. Amino acid sequence: CASSSGTGSYSPLHF.